These 4 T cell receptor beta chains originate from one sample sequenced in a study of T cell responses to AZD1222 COVID-19 vaccine. Generated by immunoSEQ multiplex PCR, the TCRdb table keeps only in-frame clones and is missing some. The profile shows around 110,000 clones, about 90% of them singletons. Sequenced here: peripheral blood, sampled on day 0 of AZD1222 vaccination. The receptors here all came from an adult in good health.

V gene TRBV7-9 combines with J gene TRBJ2-7; D is undetermined. This CDR3 is 13 amino acids long. The germline V and J ends were trimmed by 5 bases and 2 bases, with 10 bases remaining between them. In germline, CDR1 is SEHNR, CDR2 FQNEAQ (reference sequence). CDR3 residues: CASSLTETYEQYF. The DNA for the CDR3 is TGTGCCAGCAGCCTCACTGAAACCTACGAGCAGTACTTC.

The genes are TRBV6-2 or TRBV6-3 and TRBJ1-5; D not certain. Per the germline V gene, CDR1 is MNHEY and CDR2 is SVGEGT. The CDR3 length is 15 residues. With 3 bases removed from V and 5 bases from J, the gap between germline ends came to 14 bases. The CDR3 is CASSYSGVSDQPQHF. Here the CDR3 DNA reads TGTGCCAGCAGTTATTCTGGGGTCTCGGATCAGCCCCAGCATTTT.

The chain is built from TRBV5-5 and TRBJ1-5; no definite D call. The CDR3 contains 17 residues. The V and J ends lost 0 bases and 2 bases respectively, with 15 bases between them. Per the germline V gene, CDR1 is SGHKS and CDR2 is YYEKEE (reference sequence). CDR3 sequence reads: CASSLAGLLRGNQPQHF. The CDR3 bases are TGTGCCAGCAGCTTGGCGGGCTTACTGAGGGGCAATCAGCCCCAGCATTTT.

V is TRBV7-9 and J is TRBJ2-2; D may correspond to TRBD1 or TRBD2 (5 bases each). CDR1 SEHNR and CDR2 FQNEAQ come from the germline V gene (reference sequence). CDR3 length: 14 residues. V lost 5 bases, J lost 4 bases, and 11 bases lay in between. The CDR3 region is CASSKTGGTGELFF. CDR3 bases: TGTGCCAGCAGCAAGACTGGGGGCACCGGGGAGCTGTTTTTT. The full variable domain, its missing parts supplied by reference TRBV7-9 and TRBJ2-2, is DTGVSQNPRHKITKRGQNVTFRCDPISEHNRLYWYRQTLGQGPEFLTYFQNEAQLEKSRLLSDRFSAERPKGSFSTLEIQRTEQGDSAMYLCASSKTGGTGELFFGEGSRLTVL.